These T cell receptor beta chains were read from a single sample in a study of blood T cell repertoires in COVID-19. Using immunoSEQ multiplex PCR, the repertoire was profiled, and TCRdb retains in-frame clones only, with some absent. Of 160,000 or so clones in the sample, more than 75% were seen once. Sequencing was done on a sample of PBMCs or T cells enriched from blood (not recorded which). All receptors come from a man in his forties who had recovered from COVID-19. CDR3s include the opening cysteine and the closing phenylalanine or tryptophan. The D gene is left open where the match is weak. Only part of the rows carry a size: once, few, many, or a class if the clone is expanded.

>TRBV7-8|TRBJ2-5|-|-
CASSLVKEGETQYF
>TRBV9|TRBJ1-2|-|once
CASSLTSGDGYTF
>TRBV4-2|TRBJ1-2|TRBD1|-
CASSQESSRTGGNYGYTF
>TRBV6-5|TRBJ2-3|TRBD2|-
CASRRHSGGADTQYF
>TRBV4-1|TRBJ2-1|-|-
CASSQLTSNSYNEQFF
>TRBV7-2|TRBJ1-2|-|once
CASSSYGFYGYTF
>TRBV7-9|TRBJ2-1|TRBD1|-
CASSQQGATYNEQFF
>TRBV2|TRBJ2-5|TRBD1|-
CAILSRDRQETQYF
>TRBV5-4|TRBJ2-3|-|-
CASSGQGTQYF
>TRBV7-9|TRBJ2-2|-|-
CASSPNFNRGELFF